A selection of T cell receptor beta chains follows, all from one sample in a study of T cell repertoires in cytomegalovirus infection. TCRdb re-analysed the reads in MiXCR, keeping a single row per CDR3 protein. The sample shows a few hundred thousand distinct CDR3 sequences, approximately 15% of them seen only once. Sequenced input: PBMCs. Every receptor here comes from a human donor in good health (CMV status not recorded). Some clones in this sample may be carry-over from other donors' samples. Each CDR3 is given with its conserved first and last residue. The order of the fields is D gene, clone size, J gene, V gene, CDR3 length, CDR3 DNA, CDR3 protein. A D gene is named only where the DNA matches it firmly. Expanded clones are given a class, and other clones once, few, many or no size at all.

NA few TRBJ1-1 TRBV18 13 TGTGCCAGCTCACCAACCGGGGGTCCTGAAGCTTTCTTT CASSPTGGPEAFF
NA many TRBJ1-1 TRBV12-3/TRBV12-4 14 TGTGCCAGCAGTGCCAGGTTGCAGGACACTGAAGCTTTCTTT CASSARLQDTEAFF
TRBD2 many TRBJ2-5 TRBV28 14 TGTGCCAGCAGTTCTAGCGGGAGGGAAGAGACCCAGTACTTC CASSSSGREETQYF
NA few TRBJ1-1 TRBV20-1 15 TGCAGTGCTAGTCGCGTACAGGGACGGGGGACTGAAGCTTTCTTT CSASRVQGRGTEAFF
NA many TRBJ2-1 TRBV7-2 19 TGTGCCAGCAGAGCAGGGGGCCCTAGCGGAGGAGGTAGCTACAATGAGCAGTTCTTC CASRAGGPSGGGSYNEQFF
TRBD1 NA TRBJ1-5 TRBV20-1 15 TGCAGTGCAACTCTTTCAGGGGGACTGGGTCAGCCCCAGCATTTT CSATLSGGLGQPQHF
NA NA TRBJ2-3 TRBV12-3/TRBV12-4 15 TGTGCCAGCATGGACCGGGGGCTACGCACAGATACGCAGTATTTT CASMDRGLRTDTQYF
NA NA TRBJ2-1 TRBV4-1 12 TGCGCCAGCAGCCATCTGGGGGGTGAGCAGTTCTTC CASSHLGGEQFF
NA many TRBJ1-4 TRBV5-4 15 TGTGCCAGCAGCTCCGGATGGGCAGGAACTGAAAAACTGTTTTTT CASSSGWAGTEKLFF
TRBD2 few TRBJ2-7 TRBV20-1 14 TGCAGTGCTAGAGATCTAGCGGGGGTCTACGAGCAGTACTTC CSARDLAGVYEQYF
NA few TRBJ1-6 TRBV20-1 13 TGCAGTGCTAGTCCCGTTTATAATTCACCCCTCCACTTT CSASPVYNSPLHF
TRBD1 many TRBJ1-6 TRBV4-1 15 TGCGCCAGCAGCCAGGGACAGAGGGATAATTCACCCCTCCACTTT CASSQGQRDNSPLHF
NA NA TRBJ2-5 TRBV2 16 TGTGCCAGCAGTGAAGCGATGTATTCAGGGCTAGAGACCCAGTACTTC CASSEAMYSGLETQYF
TRBD1 NA TRBJ2-5 TRBV18 15 TGTGCCACCAGTACCAATACAGGGGCGGAGGAGACCCAGTACTTC CATSTNTGAEETQYF
TRBD1 many TRBJ1-1 TRBV7-9 15 TGTGCCAGCAGCCCTAAGGACAGGTTGAACACTGAAGCTTTCTTT CASSPKDRLNTEAFF
NA many TRBJ2-5 TRBV6-6 17 TGTGCCAGCAGTCACCCAGCGCAGGGACGGTGGAGAGAGACCCAGTACTTC CASSHPAQGRWRETQYF
TRBD2 many TRBJ2-1 TRBV7-2 15 TGTGCCAGCAGCCAGCTAGCGGGAGGGCCGTCTGAGCAGTTCTTC CASSQLAGGPSEQFF
NA many TRBJ2-5 TRBV7-9 15 TGTGCCAGCAGCTCACCGGGACCGATAAGGGAGACCCAGTACTTC CASSSPGPIRETQYF
NA NA TRBJ1-5 TRBV5-1 13 TGCGCCAGCAGCTTGGGGGACGCTCAGCCCCAGCATTTT CASSLGDAQPQHF
TRBD2 many TRBJ2-7 TRBV6-2/TRBV6-3 15 TGTGCCACCGCCCCGGGGACTAGCGGGAGCTACGAGCAGTACTTC CATAPGTSGSYEQYF
NA many TRBJ1-1 TRBV7-2 14 TGTGCCAGCAGCTTAAAGCCCACTGGCACTGAAGCTTTCTTT CASSLKPTGTEAFF
TRBD1 few TRBJ2-1 TRBV7-3 15 TGTGCCAGCAGCTTATTGGGACAGCCCTACAATGAGCAGTTCTTC CASSLLGQPYNEQFF
TRBD2 NA TRBJ2-5 TRBV9 19 TGTGCCAGCAGCGCTGGATGGGGCGCTAGCGGGGGGTTCGTGGAGACCCAGTACTTC CASSAGWGASGGFVETQYF
NA many TRBJ2-1 TRBV7-2 14 TGTGCCAGCAGCACAGCGCGAGGGGCCAATGAGCAGTTCTTC CASSTARGANEQFF
NA NA TRBJ2-1 TRBV2 10 TGTGCCAGCGGGGTGAATGAGCAGTTCTTC CASGVNEQFF
NA NA TRBJ1-6 TRBV11-2 15 TGTGCCAGCAGCTTAGGTCTCTCCTATAATTCACCCCTCCACTTT CASSLGLSYNSPLHF
TRBD2 many TRBJ2-3 TRBV6-2/TRBV6-3 18 TGTGCCAGCAGTTACTCGAGGCTAGCGGGAGGTGGCACAGATACGCAGTATTTT CASSYSRLAGGGTDTQYF
TRBD1 few TRBJ2-7 TRBV25-1 14 TGTGCCAGCAGCTTTATGGGACAGGCTGCCGAGCAGTACTTC CASSFMGQAAEQYF
TRBD1 NA TRBJ1-2 TRBV5-1 14 TGCGCCAGCAGCTTGGGACAGGGTAAGGGTGGCTACACCTTC CASSLGQGKGGYTF
NA NA TRBJ2-2 TRBV6-2/TRBV6-3 15 TGTGCCAGCAGAGGTTGGGGGGCGAACACCGGGGAACTGTTTTTT CASRGWGANTGELFF
NA many TRBJ2-3 TRBV7-2 15 TGTGCCAGCAGTCCGGACGGGGCATCACCCGATACGCAGTATTTT CASSPDGASPDTQYF
TRBD1 few TRBJ2-1 TRBV7-9 13 TGTGCCGTACAGGGACAGGGTCCGGATGAGCAGTTCTTC CAVQGQGPDEQFF
NA many TRBJ2-5 TRBV6-2/TRBV6-3 13 TGTGCCAGCAGGCCGGACAGCCAAGAGACCCAGTACTTC CASRPDSQETQYF
TRBD1 many TRBJ2-1 TRBV7-2 18 TGTGCCAGCAGCTTACGAGTGGCGGCAGGGGGCCTTGGCAATGAGCAGTTCTTC CASSLRVAAGGLGNEQFF
NA few TRBJ2-7 TRBV29-1 13 TGCAGCGTTGAACCGACAGAGGGGGTTGAGCAGTACTTC CSVEPTEGVEQYF
NA many TRBJ2-7 TRBV12-3/TRBV12-4 15 TGTGCCAGCAGCCCCTCAGGACTTGGGGCCTACGAGCAGTACTTC CASSPSGLGAYEQYF
TRBD2 few TRBJ2-1 TRBV28 15 TGTGCCAGCAGTTCGTCTCAGCGGGAGCGCAATGAGCAGTTCTTC CASSSSQRERNEQFF
NA NA TRBJ2-3 TRBV4-1 15 TGCGCCAGCAGCCAAGACTTGGGCAGCAATCAGCCCCAGTATTTT CASSQDLGSNQPQYF
TRBD1 NA TRBJ1-2 TRBV7-4 17 TGTGCCAGCACCATAATGGACGGAACAGGGGCTTACTATGGCTACACCTTC CASTIMDGTGAYYGYTF
NA NA TRBJ1-6 TRBV20-1 15 TGCAGTGCTAGAGAGTGGGGGCCCTCCCATTCACCCCTCCACTTT CSAREWGPSHSPLHF
NA many TRBJ2-3 TRBV12-3/TRBV12-4 15 TGTGCCAGCAGTTTAGGGAAAACCGGGACAGATACGCAGTATTTT CASSLGKTGTDTQYF
NA few TRBJ2-3 TRBV6-2/TRBV6-3 15 TGTGCCAGCAGCCTCCTGACTAGTGGCACAGATACGCAGTATTTT CASSLLTSGTDTQYF
TRBD1 few TRBJ2-7 TRBV20-1 14 TGCAGTGCATCCGGGGGGACAGGGGGGCACGAGCAGTACTTC CSASGGTGGHEQYF
NA NA TRBJ1-1 TRBV6-1 13 TGTGCCAGCAGTGAGGTGGGGAGCACTGAAGCTTTCTTT CASSEVGSTEAFF
TRBD1 few TRBJ1-1 TRBV10-3 14 TGTGCCATCAGGGGGGACAGGGGCAACACTGAAGCTTTCTTT CAIRGDRGNTEAFF
TRBD2 many TRBJ2-1 TRBV28 14 TGTGCCAGCGAACCAGCGGGATCCTACAATGAGCAGTTCTTC CASEPAGSYNEQFF
TRBD1 NA TRBJ1-5 TRBV6-6 16 TGTGCCAGCAGTTACCCTGGACAGGGGGCCAATCAGCCCCAGCATTTT CASSYPGQGANQPQHF
NA NA TRBJ1-4 TRBV20-1 15 TGCAGTGCCAGAGGAGGCCGGGAGGCTAATGAAAAACTGTTTTTT CSARGGREANEKLFF
NA NA TRBJ2-7 TRBV6-2/TRBV6-3 15 TGTGCCAGCAGTTACGGGCGAAGAGCCCTCAGCGAGCAGTACTTC CASSYGRRALSEQYF
NA many TRBJ2-7 TRBV20-1 13 TGCAGTGCTAGGGTAACCAGTCCAGGCGAGCAGTACTTC CSARVTSPGEQYF
NA NA TRBJ2-3 TRBV7-8 15 TGTGCCAGCAGCCCCCCCGGGACAACCACAGATACGCAGTATTTT CASSPPGTTTDTQYF
NA NA TRBJ2-7 TRBV28 15 TGTGCCAGCAGTCCGGGGGTGGCAGGGAACAACGAGCAGTACTTC CASSPGVAGNNEQYF
TRBD2 NA TRBJ2-5 TRBV18 15 TGTGCCAGCTCACCTTCTAGCGGGAGGGTAGAGACCCAGTACTTC CASSPSSGRVETQYF
TRBD1 NA TRBJ2-7 TRBV20-1 14 TGCAGTGCTAGACAGGGGGCCAGCTCCTACGAGCAGTACTTC CSARQGASSYEQYF
NA many TRBJ2-3 TRBV7-2 17 TGTGCCAGCAGCTTAGTAGGGGGGGGCATTACCACAGATACGCAGTATTTT CASSLVGGGITTDTQYF